A single sample is the source of the 7 T cell receptor beta chains below, sequenced in a study of tissue T cells after allogeneic stem cell transplantation. This research-autopsy study prospectively enrolled adult allogeneic hematopoietic cell transplant recipients with steroid-refractory graft-versus-host disease. Libraries were prepared by immunoSEQ multiplex PCR; TCRdb keeps only in-frame clonotypes and omits some of them. Seen here are about 2,800 clones, 55% to 65% observed once, and the top ten hold 22%. The material was duodenal tissue, obtained at autopsy. These receptors came from a male patient aged 60 or over with steroid-refractory graft-versus-host disease after an allogeneic stem cell transplant. Some T cells may be supplied by the graft donor.

This clone was seen a few times. CDR3: CASSRDRGLAPLHF. The DNA for the CDR3 is TGTGCCAGCAGTCGGGACAGGGGATTGGCACCCCTCCACTTT. The chain employs TRBV6-5 and TRBJ1-6, with TRBD1 identical over 10 bases. J lost 11 bases, V lost 5 bases, and 6 bases had no gene match. The CDR3 is 14 amino acids. Germline loops: CDR1 MNHEY, CDR2 SVGAGI.

CDR3 in amino acids: CATRTSGADNEQFF. The DNA for the CDR3 is TGTGCCACGAGGACTAGCGGGGCTGACAATGAGCAGTTCTTC. The V call is TRBV24-1, the J call TRBJ2-1; 12 nucleotides agree with TRBD2. The CDR3 has 14 amino acids. The germline CDR1 and CDR2 sequences are KGHDR and SFDVKD. Trimming at V came to 10 bases and at J to 5 bases, leaving 5 bases not matched to a gene.

The chain is built from TRBV5-1 and TRBJ1-3, with a tentative D call TRBD1 (5 bases). The CDR3 runs to 15 residues. Germline V gene data show CDR1 as SGHRS and CDR2 as YFSETQ. V shed 0 bases and J shed 2 bases, with 9 bases lying between them. The CDR3 loop reads CASSLAPGPGNTIYF. CDR3 in DNA: TGCGCCAGCAGCTTGGCCCCGGGGCCTGGAAACACCATATATTTT.

V and J are TRBV18 and TRBJ1-2, with D hard to call. The germline V gene encodes CDR1 KGHSH and CDR2 LQKENI. CDR3 length: 17 amino acids. The V gene lost 2 bases and the J gene lost 4 bases, with 20 bases spanning the gap. The CDR3 spells CASSPSAAGPLSYGYTF. The DNA of the CDR3 is TGTGCCAGCTCACCATCAGCGGCGGGCCCGCTGAGCTATGGCTACACCTTC. Drawing the rest from reference TRBV18 and TRBJ1-2, the complete variable domain is NAGVMQNPRHLVRRRGQEARLRCSPMKGHSHVYWYRQLPEEGLKFMVYLQKENIIDESGMPKERFSAEFPKEGPSILRIQQVVRGDSAAYFCASSPSAAGPLSYGYTFGSGTRLTVV.

In its sample, this clone was seen once. The chain links TRBV14 to TRBJ2-4; D is possibly TRBD1 (5 bases). Germline lookup yields CDR1 SGHDN and CDR2 FVKESK. Trimming stripped 1 base from V and 1 base from J, with 11 bases between. This CDR3 comprises 16 residues. The DNA of the CDR3 is TGTGCCAGCAGCCAAGCAACCAGGGCGGCCAAAAACATTCAGTACTTC. Amino acid sequence: CASSQATRAAKNIQYF.

This clone was observed once. V and J are TRBV4-1 and TRBJ1-1, with a possible D match to TRBD1 (6 bases). Germline values: CDR1 MGHRA, CDR2 YSYEKL. This CDR3 is built from 17 residues. Between the trimmed V and J ends, which lost 0 bases and 1 base, there was a span of 15 bases. The CDR3 bases are TGCGCCAGCAGCCAAGAGGGCAGGGGCCAAGGGAACACTGAAGCTTTCTTT. Translating gives CASSQEGRGQGNTEAFF.

This clone has more than one count but fewer than ten. The chain carries TRBV7-2 and TRBJ1-2; TRBD1 matches at 7 bases. In germline, CDR1 is SGHTA, CDR2 FQGNSA. The V segment lost 1 base and the J segment 8 bases; nucleotides outside the gene matches: 10. The CDR3 sequence is 15 residues long. DNA for the CDR3: TGTGCCAGCAGCTTAGGCGGGACAGTAGGGGAGGGCTACACCTTC. It codes for CASSLGGTVGEGYTF.